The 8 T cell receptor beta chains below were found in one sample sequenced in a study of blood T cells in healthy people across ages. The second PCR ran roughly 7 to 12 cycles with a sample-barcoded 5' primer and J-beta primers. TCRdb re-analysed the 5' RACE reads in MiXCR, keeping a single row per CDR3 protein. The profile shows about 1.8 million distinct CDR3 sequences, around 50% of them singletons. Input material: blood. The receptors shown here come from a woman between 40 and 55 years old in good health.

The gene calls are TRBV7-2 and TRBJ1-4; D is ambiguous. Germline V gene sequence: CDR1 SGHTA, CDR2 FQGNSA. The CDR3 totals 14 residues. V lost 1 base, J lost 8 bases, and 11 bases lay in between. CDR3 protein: CASSLGSHSEKLFF. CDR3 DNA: TGTGCCAGCAGCTTAGGAAGCCACTCGGAAAAACTGTTTTTT.

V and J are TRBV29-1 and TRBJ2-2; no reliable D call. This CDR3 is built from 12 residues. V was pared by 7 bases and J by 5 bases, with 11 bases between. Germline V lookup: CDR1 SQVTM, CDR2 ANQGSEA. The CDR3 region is CSADRGTGELFF. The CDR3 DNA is TGCAGCGCAGATAGAGGAACCGGGGAGCTGTTTTTT.

This CDR3 reads CATSPTLPGQQETQYF. In nucleotides, the CDR3 is TGTGCCACCAGCCCAACCCTGCCGGGACAGCAAGAGACCCAGTACTTC. This chain links TRBV24-1 with TRBJ2-5; 7 bases map to TRBD1. Germline values: CDR1 KGHDR, CDR2 SFDVKD. The CDR3 is 16 residues long. Trimming at V came to 7 bases and at J to 2 bases, leaving 12 bases not matched to a gene.

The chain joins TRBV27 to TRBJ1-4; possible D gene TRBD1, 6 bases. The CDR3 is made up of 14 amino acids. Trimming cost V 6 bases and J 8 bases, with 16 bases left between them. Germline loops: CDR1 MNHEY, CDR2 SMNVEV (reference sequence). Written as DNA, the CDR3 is TGTGCCAGCAGCGCAGGGGCCCAAAGGGAAAAACTGTTTTTT. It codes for CASSAGAQREKLFF.

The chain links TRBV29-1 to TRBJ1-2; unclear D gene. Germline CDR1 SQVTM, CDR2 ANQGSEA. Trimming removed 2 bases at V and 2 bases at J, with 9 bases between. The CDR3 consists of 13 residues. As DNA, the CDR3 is TGCAGCGTTGAATTTGGGCCGAACTATGGCTACACCTTC. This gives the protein CSVEFGPNYGYTF.

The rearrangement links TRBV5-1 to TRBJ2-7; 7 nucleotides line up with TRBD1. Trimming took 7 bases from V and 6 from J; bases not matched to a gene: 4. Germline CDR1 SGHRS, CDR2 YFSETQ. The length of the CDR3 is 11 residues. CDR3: CASGNRGEQYF. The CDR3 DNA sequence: TGCGCCAGCGGTAACAGGGGCGAGCAGTACTTC.

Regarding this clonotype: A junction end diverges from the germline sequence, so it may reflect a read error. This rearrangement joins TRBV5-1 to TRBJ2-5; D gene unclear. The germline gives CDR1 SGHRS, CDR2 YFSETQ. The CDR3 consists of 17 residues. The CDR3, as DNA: TGCACCAGCAGCTTGATGGGCAGCCAGAGCTCCTGCAATGAGCAGTACTTC. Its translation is CTSSLMGSQSSCNEQYF.

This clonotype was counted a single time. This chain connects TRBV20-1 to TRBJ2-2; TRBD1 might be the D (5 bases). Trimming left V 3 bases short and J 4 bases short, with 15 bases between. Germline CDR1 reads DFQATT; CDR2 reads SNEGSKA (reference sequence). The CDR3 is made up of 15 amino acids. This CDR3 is CSASPVQGGTGELFF. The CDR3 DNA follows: TGCAGTGCTAGCCCCGTTCAGGGCGGCACCGGGGAGCTGTTTTTT.